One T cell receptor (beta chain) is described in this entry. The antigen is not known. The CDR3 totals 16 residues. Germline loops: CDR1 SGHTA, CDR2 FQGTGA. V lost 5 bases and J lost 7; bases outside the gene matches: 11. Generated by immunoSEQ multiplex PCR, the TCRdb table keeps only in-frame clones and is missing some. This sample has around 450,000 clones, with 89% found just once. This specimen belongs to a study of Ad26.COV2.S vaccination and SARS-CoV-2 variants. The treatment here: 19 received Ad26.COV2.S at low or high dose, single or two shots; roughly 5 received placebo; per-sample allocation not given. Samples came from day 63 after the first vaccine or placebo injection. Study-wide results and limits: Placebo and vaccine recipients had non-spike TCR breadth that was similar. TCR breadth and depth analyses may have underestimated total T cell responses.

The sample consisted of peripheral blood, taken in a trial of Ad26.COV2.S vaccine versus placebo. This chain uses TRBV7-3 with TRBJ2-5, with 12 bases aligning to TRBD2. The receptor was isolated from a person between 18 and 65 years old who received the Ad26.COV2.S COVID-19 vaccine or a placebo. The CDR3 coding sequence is TGTGCCAGCAGCCAAGGGGCTAGCGGGAGGGCCGGGACCCAGTACTTC. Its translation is CASSQGASGRAGTQYF.